The 13 T cell receptor beta chains in this list originate from one sample, sequenced in a study of human T cells and chemical hapten exposure. Described time point: patch test 2, 6 weeks after DPC sensitization. Treatment denoted: therapeutic diphenylcyclopropenone sensitization with weekly scalp DPC. MiXCR, run by TCRdb on the RACE reads, gives a single entry per CDR3 protein. The sample has tens of thousands of distinct CDR3 sequences, under 13% seen once. The source was whole blood, collected in connection with sensitization to the hapten diphenylcyclopropenone (DPC). These receptors were collected from a woman aged 50 to 60 with alopecia areata. Some clones in this sample may be carry-over from other donors' samples.

The chain couples TRBV3-1 to TRBJ1-2; a possible D gene is TRBD1 (5 bases). CDR1 and CDR2 from the germline V gene are LGHDT and YNNKEL (reference sequence). This CDR3 is 17 amino acids long. Deletions cut 0 bases from V and 4 bases from J, with 18 bases between. DNA for the CDR3: TGTGCCAGCAGCCAAGAAGGGCAGGGTAGACTAGGCTATGGCTACACCTTC. Its translation is CASSQEGQGRLGYGYTF.

This clonotype was observed a few times. The chain uses TRBV20-1 and TRBJ2-5; 13 bases fit TRBD2. Losses at the gene ends were 5 bases for V and 4 bases for J; bases not matched to a gene: 4. Per germline, CDR1 DFQATT and CDR2 SNEGSKA (reference sequence). The CDR3 extends over 14 amino acids. Written as DNA, the CDR3 is TGCAGTGCTCGGACTAGCGGGAGATCAGAGACCCAGTACTTC. Amino acids: CSARTSGRSETQYF.

In its sample, this clonotype was seen many times. The rearrangement links TRBV2 to TRBJ1-2, with D unresolved. From germline, CDR1 is SNHLY and CDR2 FYNNEI. The V gene lost 0 bases and the J gene lost 7 bases, with 21 bases spanning the gap. The CDR3 is made up of 17 amino acids. The CDR3 protein is CASSEALRGIVVGGYTF. CDR3 coding DNA: TGTGCCAGCAGTGAAGCGCTTCGCGGGATCGTTGTGGGTGGCTACACCTTC.

This sequence joins TRBV20-1 and TRBJ2-7, with D maybe TRBD2 (5 bases). This CDR3 has 13 residues. The germline V gene has CDR1 DFQATT and CDR2 SNEGSKA (reference sequence). Between the trimmed V and J ends, which lost 8 bases and 1 base, there was a span of 15 bases. CDR3 in amino acids: CSTTSGFSYEQYF. The CDR3 DNA is TGCAGTACTACTTCGGGATTTTCCTACGAGCAGTACTTC.

A few counts support this clonotype. The chain combines TRBV5-1 with TRBJ2-7; 10 bases match TRBD1. The CDR3 extends over 14 amino acids. From germline, CDR1 is SGHRS and CDR2 YFSETQ. The ends lost 1 base at V and 7 bases at J; junction bases unmatched: 5. CDR3 in amino acids: CASSLRQGAGEQYF. CDR3 DNA: TGCGCCAGCAGCTTGCGACAGGGGGCCGGGGAGCAGTACTTC.

This clonotype was seen more than once but under ten times. The V gene is TRBV9, the J gene TRBJ1-1; a possible D gene is TRBD1 (6 bases). This CDR3 region has 14 residues. Trimming took off 2 bases at V and 5 bases at J, with 13 bases between the two ends. CDR1 and CDR2 from the germline V gene are SGDLS and YYNGEE. The CDR3 loop is CASSVGQIGTEAFF. The CDR3 region has the DNA TGTGCCAGCAGCGTGGGACAAATAGGAACTGAAGCTTTCTTT.

This clonotype was recorded a few times. V is TRBV20-1 and J is TRBJ2-7, with 7 positions matching TRBD1. J was trimmed by 2 bases and V by 4 bases; bases with no gene match: 2. This CDR3 contains 12 residues. CDR1 DFQATT and CDR2 SNEGSKA come from the germline V gene (reference sequence). DNA of the CDR3: TGCAGTGCTACAGGGGGAACCTACGAGCAGTACTTC. Protein: CSATGGTYEQYF.

The chain recombines TRBV4-1 with TRBJ2-2; 9 bases agree with TRBD2. This CDR3 is 17 amino acids long. Germline CDR1 reads MGHRA; CDR2 reads YSYEKL. Trimming at V came to 1 base and at J to 5 bases, leaving 8 bases not matched to a gene. CDR3 nucleotides: TGCGCCAGCAGCCAAGTTCCGGGACTAGCTCCGACCGGGGAGCTGTTTTTT. Encoded protein: CASSQVPGLAPTGELFF.

This clonotype occurred many times. The chain is built from TRBV29-1 and TRBJ2-1; 8 bases line up with TRBD1. Germline V gene data show CDR1 as SQVTM and CDR2 as ANQGSEA. The CDR3 loop spans 14 amino acids. Trimming removed 4 bases from V and 7 bases from J; junction bases left unmatched: 9. CDR3: CSVAWGQVRNEQFF. The CDR3 DNA follows: TGCAGCGTTGCCTGGGGACAGGTCAGAAATGAGCAGTTCTTC.

This clonotype was counted ten times or more. The chain couples TRBV7-9 to TRBJ2-3; maybe TRBD2 (6 bases). Germline values: CDR1 SEHNR, CDR2 FQNEAQ (reference sequence). CDR3 length: 16 residues. Trimming left V 2 bases short and J 2 bases short, with 14 bases between. CDR3 protein: CASSLTSRAHTDTQYF. CDR3 coding DNA: TGTGCCAGCAGCTTAACTAGCAGAGCCCACACAGATACGCAGTATTTT.

The genes are TRBV20-1 and TRBJ2-3, with TRBD2 matching 8 bases. Trimming took 3 bases from V and 10 from J; bases not matched to a gene: 6. This CDR3 region has 12 residues. From germline, CDR1 is DFQATT and CDR2 SNEGSKA (reference sequence). CDR3 DNA: TGCAGTGCTAGCGGGAGGGGGTCGGCGCAGTATTTT. Translation gives CSASGRGSAQYF.

The V call is TRBV24-1, the J call TRBJ2-1; 10 bases line up with TRBD2. CDR3 length equals 16 residues. V was pared by 3 bases and J by 6 bases, with 7 bases of the junction left unmatched. The V gene's germline CDR1 is KGHDR and CDR2 SFDVKD. The CDR3 reads CATSDPSGSVVNEQFF. The CDR3 DNA reads as TGTGCCACCAGTGATCCTAGCGGGAGTGTGGTCAATGAGCAGTTCTTC.

Many counts were recorded for this clonotype. The chain has TRBV29-1 and TRBJ2-7; 7 nucleotides agree with TRBD1. The germline CDR1 and CDR2 sequences are SQVTM and ANQGSEA. This CDR3 has 13 amino acids. The trim removed 7 bases at V and 4 bases at J, leaving 10 bases unmatched. Written as DNA, the CDR3 is TGCAGCGCGTCGACAGCACAGGGGTACGAGCAGTACTTC. Translating gives CSASTAQGYEQYF.